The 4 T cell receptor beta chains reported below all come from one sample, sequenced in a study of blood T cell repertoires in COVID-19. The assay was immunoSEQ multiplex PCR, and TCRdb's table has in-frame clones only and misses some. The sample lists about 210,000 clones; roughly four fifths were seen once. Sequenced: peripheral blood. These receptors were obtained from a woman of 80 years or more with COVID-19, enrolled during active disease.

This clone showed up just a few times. Here the CDR3 DNA reads TGTGCCAGCAGTGAAGCGGAGTCACCCCTCCACTTT. Its translation: CASSEAESPLHF. The rearrangement uses TRBV2 and TRBJ1-6, with no clear D. This CDR3 has 12 residues. The V end lost 0 bases, the J end lost 10 bases, and 4 bases lay between the germline ends. The germline V gene has CDR1 SNHLY and CDR2 FYNNEI.

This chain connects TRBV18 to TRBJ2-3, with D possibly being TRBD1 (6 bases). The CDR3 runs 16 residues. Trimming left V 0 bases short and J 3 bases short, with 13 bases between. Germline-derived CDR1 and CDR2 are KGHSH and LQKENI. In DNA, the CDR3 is TGTGCCAGCTCACCACCGGGGGCAGGGATGACAGATACGCAGTATTTT. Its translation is CASSPPGAGMTDTQYF.

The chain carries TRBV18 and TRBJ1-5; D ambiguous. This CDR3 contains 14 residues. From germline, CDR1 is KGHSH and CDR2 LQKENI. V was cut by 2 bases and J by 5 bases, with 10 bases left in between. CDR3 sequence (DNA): TGTGCCAGCTCACCAGGGCCACCTTATCAGCCCCAGCATTTT. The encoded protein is CASSPGPPYQPQHF.

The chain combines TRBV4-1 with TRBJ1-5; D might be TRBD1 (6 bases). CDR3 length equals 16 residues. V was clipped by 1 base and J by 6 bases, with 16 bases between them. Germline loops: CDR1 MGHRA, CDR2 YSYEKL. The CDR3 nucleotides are TGCGCCAGCAGCCAAGTTCGCGGGGGGCCCCTTCAGCCCCAGCATTTT. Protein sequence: CASSQVRGGPLQPQHF.